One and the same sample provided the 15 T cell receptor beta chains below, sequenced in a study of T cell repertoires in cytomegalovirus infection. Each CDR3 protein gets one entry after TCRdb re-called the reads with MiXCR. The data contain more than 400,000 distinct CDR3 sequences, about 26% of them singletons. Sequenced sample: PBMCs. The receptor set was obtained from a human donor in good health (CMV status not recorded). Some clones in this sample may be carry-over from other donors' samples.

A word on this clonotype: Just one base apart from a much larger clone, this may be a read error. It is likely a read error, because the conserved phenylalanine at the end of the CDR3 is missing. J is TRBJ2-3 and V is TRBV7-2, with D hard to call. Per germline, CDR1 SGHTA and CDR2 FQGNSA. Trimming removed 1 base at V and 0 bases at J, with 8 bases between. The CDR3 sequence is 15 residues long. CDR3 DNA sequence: TGTGCCAGCAGCTTAGGTCCGGTTAGCACAGATACGCAGTATTAT. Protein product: CASSLGPVSTDTQYY.

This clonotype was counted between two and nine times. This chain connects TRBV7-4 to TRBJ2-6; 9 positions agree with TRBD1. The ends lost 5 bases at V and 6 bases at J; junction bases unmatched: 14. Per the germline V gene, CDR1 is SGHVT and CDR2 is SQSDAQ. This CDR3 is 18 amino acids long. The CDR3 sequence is CASSPGTGTTWEANVLTF. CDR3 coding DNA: TGTGCCAGCAGCCCGGGGACAGGGACTACCTGGGAGGCCAACGTCCTGACTTTC.

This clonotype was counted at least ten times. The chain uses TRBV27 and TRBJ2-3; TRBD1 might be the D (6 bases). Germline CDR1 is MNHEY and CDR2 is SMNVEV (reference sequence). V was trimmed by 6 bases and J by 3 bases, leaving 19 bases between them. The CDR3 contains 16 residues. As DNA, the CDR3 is TGTGCCAGCAGGCCGCTGGGGGCCTCGGGGACAGATACGCAGTATTTT. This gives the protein CASRPLGASGTDTQYF.

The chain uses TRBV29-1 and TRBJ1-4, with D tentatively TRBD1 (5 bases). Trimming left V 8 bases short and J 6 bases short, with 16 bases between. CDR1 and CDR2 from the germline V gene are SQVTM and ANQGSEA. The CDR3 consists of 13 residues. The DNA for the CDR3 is TGCAGCACCCGCCGGGGGTCCCATGAAAAACTGTTTTTT. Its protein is CSTRRGSHEKLFF.

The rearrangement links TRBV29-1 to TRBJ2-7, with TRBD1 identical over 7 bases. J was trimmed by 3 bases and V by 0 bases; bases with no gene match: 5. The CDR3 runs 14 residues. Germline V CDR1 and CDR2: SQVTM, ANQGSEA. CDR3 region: CSVEDQSGGYEQYF. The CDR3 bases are TGCAGCGTTGAAGATCAGTCAGGGGGCTACGAGCAGTACTTC.

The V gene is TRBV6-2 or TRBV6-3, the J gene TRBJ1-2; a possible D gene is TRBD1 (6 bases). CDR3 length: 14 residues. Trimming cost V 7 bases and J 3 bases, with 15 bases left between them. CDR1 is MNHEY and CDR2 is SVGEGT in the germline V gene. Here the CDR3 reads CASTLRGQDYGYTF. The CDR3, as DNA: TGTGCCAGCACCCTCCGGGGGCAGGACTATGGCTACACCTTC.

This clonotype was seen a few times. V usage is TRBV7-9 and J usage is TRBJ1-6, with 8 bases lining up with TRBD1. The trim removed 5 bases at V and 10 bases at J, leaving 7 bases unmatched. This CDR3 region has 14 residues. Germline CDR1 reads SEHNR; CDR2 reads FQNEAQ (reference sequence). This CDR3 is CASSVGQGESPLHF. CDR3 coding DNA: TGTGCCAGCAGCGTCGGACAGGGTGAATCACCCCTCCACTTT.

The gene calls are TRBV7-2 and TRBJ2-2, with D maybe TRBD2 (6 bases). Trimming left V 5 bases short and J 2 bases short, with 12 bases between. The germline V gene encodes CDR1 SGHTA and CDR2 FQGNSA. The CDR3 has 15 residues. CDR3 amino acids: CASSVRGINTGELFF. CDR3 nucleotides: TGTGCCAGCAGCGTTCGGGGGATAAACACCGGGGAGCTGTTTTTT.

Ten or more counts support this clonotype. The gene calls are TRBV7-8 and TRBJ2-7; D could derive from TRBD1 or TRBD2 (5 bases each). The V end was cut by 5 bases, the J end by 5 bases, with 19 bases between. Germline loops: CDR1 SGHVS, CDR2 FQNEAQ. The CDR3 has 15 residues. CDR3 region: CASSTPGPQEDEQYF. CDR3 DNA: TGTGCCAGCAGCACCCCGGGACCCCAAGAAGACGAGCAGTACTTC. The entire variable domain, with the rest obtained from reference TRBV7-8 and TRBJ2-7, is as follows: GAGVSQSPRYKVAKRGQDVALRCDPISGHVSLFWYQQALGQGPEFLTYFQNEAQLDKSGLPSDRFFAERPEGSVSTLKIQRTQQEDSAVYLCASSTPGPQEDEQYFGPGTRLTVT.

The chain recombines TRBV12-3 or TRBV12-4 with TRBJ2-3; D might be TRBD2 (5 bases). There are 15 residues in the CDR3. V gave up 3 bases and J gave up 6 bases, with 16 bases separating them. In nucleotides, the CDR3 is TGTGCCAGCAGTTTGGCTAGCTTCTCGAGGGATACGCAGTATTTT. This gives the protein CASSLASFSRDTQYF.

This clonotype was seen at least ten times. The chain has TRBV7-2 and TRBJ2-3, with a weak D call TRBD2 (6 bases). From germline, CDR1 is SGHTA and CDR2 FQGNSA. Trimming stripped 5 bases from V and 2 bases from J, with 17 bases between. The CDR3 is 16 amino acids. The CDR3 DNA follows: TGTGCCAGCAGCGCGCTGGGGGGAGGTAACACAGATACGCAGTATTTT. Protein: CASSALGGGNTDTQYF.

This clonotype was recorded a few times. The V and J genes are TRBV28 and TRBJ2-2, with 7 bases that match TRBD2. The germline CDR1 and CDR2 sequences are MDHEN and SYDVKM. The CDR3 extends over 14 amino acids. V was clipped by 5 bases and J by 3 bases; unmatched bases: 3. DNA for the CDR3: TGTGCCAGCAGTCTACTAGCGTACACCGGGGAGCTGTTTTTT. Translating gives CASSLLAYTGELFF.

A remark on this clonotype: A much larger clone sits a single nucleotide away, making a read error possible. The CDR3 protein is CASIPAPAPSFNEQFF. CDR3 nucleotide sequence: TGTGCCAGCATCCCGGCCCCAGCGCCATCCTTCAATGAGCAGTTCTTC. V gene TRBV6-6 combines with J gene TRBJ2-1, with D uncertain. The CDR3 loop spans 16 amino acids. Germline V gene data show CDR1 as MNHNY and CDR2 as SVGAGI (reference sequence).

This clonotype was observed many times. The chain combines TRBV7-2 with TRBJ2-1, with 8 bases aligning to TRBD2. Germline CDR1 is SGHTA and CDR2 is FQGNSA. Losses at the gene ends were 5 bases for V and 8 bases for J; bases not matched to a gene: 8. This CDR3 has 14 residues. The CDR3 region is CASSPGLVLHEQFF. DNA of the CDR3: TGTGCCAGCAGCCCGGGACTAGTCTTGCATGAGCAGTTCTTC.

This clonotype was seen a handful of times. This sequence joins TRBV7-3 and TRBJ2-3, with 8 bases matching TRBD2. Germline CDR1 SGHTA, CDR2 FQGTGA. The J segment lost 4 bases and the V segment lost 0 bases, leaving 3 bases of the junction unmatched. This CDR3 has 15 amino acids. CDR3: CASSLTGRAPDTQYF. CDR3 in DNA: TGTGCCAGCAGCTTAACCGGGAGGGCCCCAGATACGCAGTATTTT.